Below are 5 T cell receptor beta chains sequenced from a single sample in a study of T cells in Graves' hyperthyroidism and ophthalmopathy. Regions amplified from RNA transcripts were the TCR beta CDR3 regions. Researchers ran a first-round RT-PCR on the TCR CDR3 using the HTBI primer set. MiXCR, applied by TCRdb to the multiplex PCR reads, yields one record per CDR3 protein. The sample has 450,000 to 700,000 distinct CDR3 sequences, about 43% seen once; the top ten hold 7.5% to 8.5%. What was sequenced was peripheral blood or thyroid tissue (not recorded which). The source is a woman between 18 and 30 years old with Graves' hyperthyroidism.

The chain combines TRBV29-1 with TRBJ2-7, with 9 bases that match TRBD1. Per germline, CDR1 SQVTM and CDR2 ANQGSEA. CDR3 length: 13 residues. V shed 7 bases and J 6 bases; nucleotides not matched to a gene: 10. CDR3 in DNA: TGCAGCGGAGGGACAGGGACATCAGGCGAGCAGTACTTC. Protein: CSGGTGTSGEQYF.

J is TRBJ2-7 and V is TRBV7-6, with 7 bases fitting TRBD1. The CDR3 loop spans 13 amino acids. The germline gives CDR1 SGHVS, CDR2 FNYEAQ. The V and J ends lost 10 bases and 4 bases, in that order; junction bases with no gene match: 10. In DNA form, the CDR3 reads TGTGCCAAGCCCACGGGACAGAGTTACGAGCAGTACTTC. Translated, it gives CAKPTGQSYEQYF.

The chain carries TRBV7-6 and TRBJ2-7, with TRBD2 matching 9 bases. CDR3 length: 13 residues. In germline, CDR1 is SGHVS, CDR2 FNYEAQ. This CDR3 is CARGERGDFEQYF. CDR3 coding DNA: TGTGCTAGGGGCGAGCGGGGGGACTTCGAGCAGTACTTC. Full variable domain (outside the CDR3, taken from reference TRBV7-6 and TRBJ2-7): GAGVSQSPRYKVTKRGQDVALRCDPISGHVSLYWYRQALGQGPEFLTYFNYEAQQDKSGLPNDRFSAERPEGSISTLTIQRTEQRDSAMYRCARGERGDFEQYFGPGTRLTVT.

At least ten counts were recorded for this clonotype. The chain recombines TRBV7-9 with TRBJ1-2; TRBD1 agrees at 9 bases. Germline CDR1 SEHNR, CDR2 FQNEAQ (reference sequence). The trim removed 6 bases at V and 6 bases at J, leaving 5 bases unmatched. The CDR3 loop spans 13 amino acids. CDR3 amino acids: CASSLQGADGYTF. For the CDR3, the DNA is TGTGCCAGCAGTCTACAGGGGGCTGATGGCTACACCTTC.

This CDR3 is CASSRPEGIYNEQFF. In DNA, the CDR3 is TGCGCCAGCAGCCGTCCGGAGGGGATCTACAATGAGCAGTTCTTC. The V gene is TRBV5-1, the J gene TRBJ2-1, with D possibly matching TRBD2 (6 bases). Germline V gene data show CDR1 as SGHRS and CDR2 as YFSETQ. This CDR3 spans 15 amino acids. V was trimmed by 4 bases and J by 3 bases, leaving 14 bases between them. The variable domain in full, with the rest retrieved from reference TRBV5-1 and TRBJ2-1, is KAGVTQTPRYLIKTRGQQVTLSCSPISGHRSVSWYQQTPGQGLQFLFEYFSETQRNKGNFPGRFSGRQFSNSRSEMNVSTLELGDSALYLCASSRPEGIYNEQFFGPGTRLTVL.